These 21 T cell receptor beta chains originate from one sample sequenced in a study of T-cell memory formation after mild COVID-19. TCRdb re-analysed the 5' RACE reads in MiXCR, keeping a single row per CDR3 protein. The sample has tens of thousands of distinct CDR3 sequences; around 12% are singletons. The sample consisted of PBMCs or a T cell subset sorted from them (not recorded which). The receptors stem from a man younger than 35 who had mild COVID-19 (a few samples of this study predate the infection). Cell type and time point are not known.

The V and J genes are TRBV5-6 and TRBJ2-5, with D uncertain. CDR3 size: 14 residues. The germline gives CDR1 SGHDT, CDR2 YYEEEE. V was cut by 4 bases and J by 6 bases, with 16 bases left in between. As DNA, the CDR3 is TGTGCCAGCAGCCTACCCCTGGCTGGAAAGACCCAGTACTTC. It is translated as CASSLPLAGKTQYF.

This clonotype was counted only a few times. This rearrangement joins TRBV18 to TRBJ2-5; a weak D match, TRBD2 (5 bases). The CDR3 is 13 residues long. Trimming shortened V by 6 bases and J by 2 bases, and 10 bases separated the two germline ends. From germline, CDR1 is KGHSH and CDR2 LQKENI. The DNA for the CDR3 is TGTGCCAGCTCGAGACTACAGCAAGAGACCCAGTACTTC. This codes for CASSRLQQETQYF.

This chain connects TRBV6-1 to TRBJ2-3, with a tentative D call TRBD1 (6 bases). The CDR3 contains 14 residues. Trimming took 3 bases from V and 0 from J, leaving 7 bases between them. Per the germline V gene, CDR1 is MNHNS and CDR2 is SASEGT. The CDR3 DNA is TGTGCCAGCAGTGAGGGACACAGCACAGATACGCAGTATTTT. This encodes CASSEGHSTDTQYF.

This clonotype was observed many times. The chain carries TRBV7-2 and TRBJ2-5; D may be TRBD1 or TRBD2 (5 bases each). V was pared by 1 base and J by 5 bases, with 14 bases between. The CDR3 runs to 15 residues. Looked up from germline, CDR1 is SGHTA and CDR2 is FQGNSA. The CDR3 is CASSLVGTQAETQYF. Here the CDR3 DNA reads TGTGCCAGCAGCTTAGTGGGGACCCAGGCGGAGACCCAGTACTTC.

The V gene is TRBV12-3 or TRBV12-4, the J gene TRBJ2-1, with TRBD2 matching 12 bases. The CDR3 sequence is 15 residues long. V lost 3 bases and J lost 4; bases outside the gene matches: 1. CDR3 region: CASSFTSGGYNEQFF. CDR3 coding DNA: TGTGCCAGCAGTTTCACTAGCGGGGGGTACAATGAGCAGTTCTTC.

The rearrangement links TRBV9 to TRBJ2-3; no clear D gene. Germline V gives CDR1 SGDLS, CDR2 YYNGEE. The CDR3 runs 15 residues. V dropped 2 bases and J dropped 0 bases, with 10 bases sitting between them. The chain's CDR3 is CASSVSSTSTDTQYF. For the CDR3, the DNA is TGTGCCAGCAGCGTGTCTTCCACTAGCACAGATACGCAGTATTTT.

This clonotype was observed at least ten times. V usage is TRBV3-1 and J usage is TRBJ1-5; D remains unclear. The CDR3 covers 13 residues. Germline V gene sequence: CDR1 LGHDT, CDR2 YNNKEL (reference sequence). Trimming took 0 bases from V and 7 from J, leaving 7 bases between them. The CDR3 reads CASSQDMIQPQHF. CDR3 DNA sequence: TGTGCCAGCAGCCAAGACATGATCCAGCCCCAGCATTTT.

There are a few counts of this clonotype. The J gene is TRBJ2-4, the V gene TRBV28; D might be TRBD1 (6 bases). Germline V lookup: CDR1 MDHEN, CDR2 SYDVKM. The CDR3 is 13 amino acids. Trimming removed 6 bases from V and 2 bases from J, with 8 bases in between. The CDR3 region is CASRQGSKNIQYF. The CDR3 nucleotides are TGTGCCAGCAGACAGGGATCCAAAAACATTCAGTACTTC.

The chain joins TRBV7-2 to TRBJ1-3, with 7 bases identical to TRBD1. The V segment lost 5 bases and the J segment 0 bases; nucleotides outside the gene matches: 7. The germline CDR1 and CDR2 sequences are SGHTA and FQGNSA. The CDR3 has 16 residues. The CDR3 nucleotides read TGTGCCAGCAGCAAGACAGGGACCGTCTCTGGAAACACCATATATTTT. This codes for CASSKTGTVSGNTIYF.

This clonotype was seen only a few times. The chain couples TRBV9 to TRBJ2-5; D gene uncertain. CDR1 and CDR2 from the germline V gene are SGDLS and YYNGEE. V lost 0 bases to trimming and J lost 2 bases, with 5 bases between them. The CDR3 is 13 amino acids. Here the CDR3 reads CASSVAAQETQYF. The CDR3 nucleotides read TGTGCCAGCAGCGTAGCGGCTCAAGAGACCCAGTACTTC.

The rearrangement uses TRBV6-2 or TRBV6-3 and TRBJ2-3; D is unclear. The CDR3 runs to 17 residues. Germline V lookup: CDR1 MNHEY, CDR2 SVGEGT. Between the trimmed V and J ends, which lost 2 bases and 1 base, there was a span of 16 bases. Here the CDR3 DNA reads TGTGCCAGCAGTTACGGAAGTGGTTCGCGACGCACAGATACGCAGTATTTT. This translates into CASSYGSGSRRTDTQYF.

This clonotype was found a few times. The DNA of the CDR3 is TGTGCCAGCTCACCCTGGGGGGCGTTGAACACTGAAGCTTTCTTT. It translates to CASSPWGALNTEAFF. V usage is TRBV18 and J usage is TRBJ1-1; D may be TRBD1 (6 bases). The CDR3 length is 15 residues. The germline V and J ends were trimmed by 3 bases and 0 bases, with 11 bases remaining between them. CDR1 is KGHSH, CDR2 LQKENI, per germline.

The chain is built from TRBV7-2 and TRBJ2-7; 7 bases line up with TRBD1. With V trimmed by 7 bases and J by 2 bases, 5 bases remained unmatched. CDR3 size: 13 residues. Germline V CDR1 and CDR2: SGHTA, FQGNSA. The CDR3 nucleotides are TGTGCCAGCAACCGGGGACAGACCTACGAGCAGTACTTC. Protein: CASNRGQTYEQYF.

In this sample, this clonotype turned up a few times. The rearrangement joins TRBV5-6 to TRBJ2-7; D tentatively reads TRBD1 or TRBD2 (6 bases each). Germline V gene lookup returns CDR1 SGHDT and CDR2 YYEEEE. The CDR3 totals 14 residues. Trimming stripped 0 bases from V and 2 bases from J, with 9 bases between. The CDR3 region has the DNA TGTGCCAGCAGCTTGGAAAGGGGGGCCTACGAGCAGTACTTC. It codes for CASSLERGAYEQYF.

This clonotype has a single count. V is TRBV4-1 and J is TRBJ1-5, with unresolved D. This CDR3 spans 16 amino acids. CDR1 and CDR2 from the germline V gene are MGHRA and YSYEKL. Trimming shortened V by 0 bases and J by 4 bases, and 13 bases separated the two germline ends. The CDR3 DNA is TGCGCCAGCAGCCAAGATGGGTGGAATGGGAATCAGCCCCAGCATTTT. It specifies CASSQDGWNGNQPQHF.

This clonotype was seen at least ten times. The chain recombines TRBV3-1 with TRBJ2-7, with D possibly called TRBD1 or TRBD2 (6 bases each). The CDR3 contains 14 residues. V gave up 3 bases and J gave up 4 bases, with 13 bases separating them. Looked up from germline, CDR1 is LGHDT and CDR2 is YNNKEL (reference sequence). The CDR3 coding sequence is TGTGCCAGCAGCCACGGAGGGGGAGAATACGAGCAGTACTTC. This translates into CASSHGGGEYEQYF.

Note on this clonotype: The junction differs from germline at one of its ends, possibly a read error. V is TRBV15 and J is TRBJ2-5; D perhaps matches TRBD2 (6 bases). This CDR3 region has 16 residues. Germline V CDR1 and CDR2: LNHNV, YYDKDF (reference sequence). CDR3 in DNA: TGTGCCACCAGCCCCCTAGAAGGGGACTCTTCGCAGACCAAGTACTTC. It codes for CATSPLEGDSSQTKYF.

V gene TRBV7-2 combines with J gene TRBJ1-2; tentative D call: TRBD1 (6 bases). The germline V gene has CDR1 SGHTA and CDR2 FQGNSA. The CDR3 totals 14 residues. Deletions cut 8 bases from V and 5 bases from J, with 18 bases between. CDR3 in DNA: TGTGCCAGCCGTTTCTCGACAGGCTCTTATGGCTACACCTTC. The encoded protein is CASRFSTGSYGYTF.

Comments on this clonotype: Given a much more abundant clone one base away, this may be a read error. The CDR3 nucleotides read TGTGCCAGCAGTCCGCCAGATACGCAGTATTTT. This encodes CASSPPDTQYF. The chain joins TRBV27 to TRBJ2-3; D not certain. V lost 5 bases and J lost 4, with 4 bases in between. Germline V gives CDR1 MNHEY, CDR2 SMNVEV (reference sequence). The CDR3 consists of 11 residues.

The chain has TRBV5-1 and TRBJ1-4; D gene ambiguous. Germline V CDR1 and CDR2: SGHRS, YFSETQ. V was trimmed by 0 bases and J by 6 bases, leaving 18 bases between them. The CDR3 is 17 amino acids. DNA for the CDR3: TGCGCCAGCAGCTTGGGAGTATCGGCAGGCGGAGATGAAAAACTGTTTTTT. Translated, it gives CASSLGVSAGGDEKLFF.

The chain uses TRBV5-6 and TRBJ2-1, with TRBD2 identical over 9 bases. Trimming took 1 base from V and 10 from J; bases not matched to a gene: 6. The CDR3 length is 14 residues. CDR1 SGHDT and CDR2 YYEEEE come from the germline V gene. The CDR3 sequence is CASSLRQAGGEQFF. The CDR3 DNA reads as TGTGCCAGCAGCTTGCGCCAGGCGGGGGGGGAGCAGTTCTTC.